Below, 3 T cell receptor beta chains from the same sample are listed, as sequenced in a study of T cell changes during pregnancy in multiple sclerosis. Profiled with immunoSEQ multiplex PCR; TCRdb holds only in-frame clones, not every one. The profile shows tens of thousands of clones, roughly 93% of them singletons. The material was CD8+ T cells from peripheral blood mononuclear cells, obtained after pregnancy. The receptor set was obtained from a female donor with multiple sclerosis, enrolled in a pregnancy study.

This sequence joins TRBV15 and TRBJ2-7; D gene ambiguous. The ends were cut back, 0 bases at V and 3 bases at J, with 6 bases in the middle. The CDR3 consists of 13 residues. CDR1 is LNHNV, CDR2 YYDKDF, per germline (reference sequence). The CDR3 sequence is CATSRDESYEQYF. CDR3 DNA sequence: TGTGCCACCAGCAGAGATGAGAGCTACGAGCAGTACTTC.

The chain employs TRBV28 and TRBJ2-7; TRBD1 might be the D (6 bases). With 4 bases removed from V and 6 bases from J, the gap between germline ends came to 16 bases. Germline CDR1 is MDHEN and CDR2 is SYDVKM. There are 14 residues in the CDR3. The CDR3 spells CASSYFQGPSEQYF. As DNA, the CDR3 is TGTGCCAGCAGTTACTTTCAGGGGCCAAGCGAGCAGTACTTC.

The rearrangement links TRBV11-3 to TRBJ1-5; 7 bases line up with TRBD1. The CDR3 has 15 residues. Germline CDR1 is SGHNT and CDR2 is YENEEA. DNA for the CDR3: TGTGCTAGACTGGACAGGCTTTATAGCAATCAGCCCCAGCATTTT. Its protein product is CARLDRLYSNQPQHF.